This T cell receptor beta chain was retrieved from a study of T cell changes during pregnancy in multiple sclerosis. Clones were read by immunoSEQ multiplex PCR, and TCRdb kept only the in-frame ones, dropping some. The data show fewer than 40,000 clones, 87% seen once. Germline V lookup: CDR1 MDHEN, CDR2 SYDVKM. The V gene lost 6 bases and the J gene lost 4 bases, with 13 bases spanning the gap. The CDR3 totals 14 residues. This receptor was taken from a female donor with multiple sclerosis, enrolled in a pregnancy study. The source material was CD8+ T cells from peripheral blood mononuclear cells, sampled in the first trimester of pregnancy. The rearrangement uses TRBV28 and TRBJ1-5; possibly TRBD1 for D (6 bases). The CDR3, as DNA: TGTGCCAGCAGCCAGGACAGAACAAATCAGCCCCAGCATTTT. Residues: CASSQDRTNQPQHF.